The 16 T cell receptor beta chains presented below share a single source sample, sequenced in a study of T-cell memory formation after mild COVID-19. Via MiXCR, TCRdb re-called the 5' RACE reads, giving one row per CDR3 protein. The sample includes 500,000 to 650,000 distinct CDR3 sequences, less than 25% of them seen just once. The sample comprised PBMCs or a T cell subset sorted from them (not recorded which). The receptors derive from an adult woman who had mild COVID-19 (a few samples of this study predate the infection). Cell type and time point are not known.

The rearrangement uses TRBV7-9 and TRBJ2-7; D remains ambiguous. Germline V gene data show CDR1 as SEHNR and CDR2 as FQNEAQ (reference sequence). V was pared by 6 bases and J by 6 bases, with 9 bases between. The CDR3 extends over 11 amino acids. CDR3 amino acids: CASRVGFEQYF. The CDR3 DNA follows: TGTGCCAGCAGGGTTGGATTCGAGCAGTACTTC.

This chain links TRBV12-3 or TRBV12-4 with TRBJ1-3; D unresolved. V gave up 6 bases and J gave up 0 bases, with 9 bases separating them. The length of the CDR3 is 14 residues. CDR3 loop: CASSGRYSGNTIYF. The CDR3 DNA reads TGTGCCAGCAGCGGACGTTACTCTGGAAACACCATATATTTT.

This clonotype has at least ten counts. A much bigger clone sits one base away, suggesting this may be a read error. The V and J genes are TRBV11-1 and TRBJ2-2, with unresolved D. Looked up from germline, CDR1 is SGHAT and CDR2 is FQDESV (reference sequence). Trimming took 0 bases from V and 6 from J, leaving 2 bases between them. The length of the CDR3 is 12 residues. CDR3 DNA: TGTGCCAGCAGCTTAGCGGCCGGGGAGCTGTTTTTT. This translates into CASSLAAGELFF.

The chain employs TRBV6-5 and TRBJ1-2; 7 positions agree with TRBD1. CDR1 is MNHEY, CDR2 SVGAGI, per germline. The CDR3 is 15 amino acids. V trimming: 4 bases; J trimming: 8 bases; junction bases outside the gene matches: 13. CDR3 sequence reads: CASSFLRQGGWGYTF. CDR3 coding DNA: TGTGCCAGCAGTTTTCTCAGACAGGGAGGATGGGGCTACACCTTC.

The chain employs TRBV18 and TRBJ2-1; D is tentatively TRBD1 or TRBD2 (5 bases each). V lost 0 bases to trimming and J lost 7 bases, with 10 bases between them. The length of the CDR3 is 14 residues. Germline assignment: CDR1 KGHSH and CDR2 LQKENI. The CDR3 DNA reads as TGTGCCAGCTCACCACCGAGGGGAATGAATGAGCAGTTCTTC. It is translated as CASSPPRGMNEQFF.

There are a few counts of this clonotype. The V and J genes are TRBV25-1 and TRBJ2-7, with a possible D match to TRBD2 (6 bases). Between the trimmed V and J ends, which lost 0 bases and 3 bases, there was a span of 15 bases. The CDR3 is 16 amino acids. Germline-derived CDR1 and CDR2 are MGHDK and SYGVNS. Here the CDR3 DNA reads TGTGCCAGCAGTGAATACCGTCCCGGGGAGGACTACGAGCAGTACTTC. Residues: CASSEYRPGEDYEQYF.

This clonotype was seen a handful of times. This sequence joins TRBV7-6 and TRBJ2-1; a possible D gene is TRBD1 (6 bases). V was trimmed by 0 bases and J by 7 bases, leaving 19 bases between them. In germline, CDR1 is SGHVS, CDR2 FNYEAQ. The CDR3 contains 17 residues. CDR3 loop: CASSLAGGRTGINEQFF. For the CDR3, the DNA is TGTGCCAGCAGCTTAGCAGGGGGACGGACCGGAATAAATGAGCAGTTCTTC.

This clonotype was counted a few times. The V call is TRBV12-3 or TRBV12-4, the J call TRBJ1-1, with D unclear. This CDR3 comprises 12 residues. Trimming shortened V by 10 bases and J by 1 base, and 10 bases separated the two germline ends. CDR3 residues: CATRPGNTEAFF. The CDR3, as DNA: TGTGCCACCCGTCCTGGGAACACTGAAGCTTTCTTT.

This clonotype was detected once. The chain combines TRBV9 with TRBJ2-5, with D possibly matching TRBD2 (6 bases). Germline V gene lookup returns CDR1 SGDLS and CDR2 YYNGEE. The CDR3 extends over 14 amino acids. V dropped 3 bases and J dropped 2 bases, with 11 bases sitting between them. The CDR3 loop reads CASSESGRQETQYF. The DNA of the CDR3 is TGTGCCAGCAGCGAGAGCGGGCGGCAAGAGACCCAGTACTTC.

This clonotype appeared a few times. The chain couples TRBV7-2 to TRBJ2-7; D is uncertain. Germline CDR1 is SGHTA and CDR2 is FQGNSA. Trimming stripped 3 bases from V and 2 bases from J, with 8 bases between. This CDR3 spans 13 amino acids. The CDR3 is CASSFGWAYEQYF. CDR3 coding DNA: TGTGCCAGCAGCTTCGGGTGGGCCTACGAGCAGTACTTC.

The J gene is TRBJ1-1, the V gene TRBV11-2; D remains unclear. The germline V and J ends were trimmed by 5 bases and 0 bases, with 13 bases remaining between them. Germline CDR1 is SGHAT and CDR2 is FQNNGV. CDR3 size: 15 residues. The CDR3 region is CASSPTGSMNTEAFF. The CDR3 DNA is TGTGCCAGCAGCCCAACCGGGAGCATGAACACTGAAGCTTTCTTT.

CDR3 residues: CASSLWQTKQGNEQFF. The CDR3 DNA sequence: TGTGCCAGCAGTCTGTGGCAGACCAAGCAAGGGAATGAGCAGTTCTTC. The gene calls are TRBV6-2 or TRBV6-3 and TRBJ2-1; D is unresolved. V shed 5 bases and J shed 7 bases, with 21 bases lying between them. This CDR3 is built from 16 residues. Germline-derived CDR1 and CDR2 are MNHEY and SVGEGT.

This clonotype was seen a few times. This CDR3 is CASSLAREHRETQYF. The CDR3 DNA follows: TGCGCCAGCAGCTTAGCAAGGGAGCACAGAGAGACCCAGTACTTC. The rearrangement links TRBV5-1 to TRBJ2-5; tentative D call: TRBD2 (5 bases). The V end was cut by 2 bases, the J end by 4 bases, with 15 bases between. Looked up from germline, CDR1 is SGHRS and CDR2 is YFSETQ. The CDR3 is made up of 15 amino acids. The variable domain in full, completed from reference TRBV5-1 and TRBJ2-5, reads KAGVTQTPRYLIKTRGQQVTLSCSPISGHRSVSWYQQTPGQGLQFLFEYFSETQRNKGNFPGRFSGRQFSNSRSEMNVSTLELGDSALYLCASSLAREHRETQYFGPGTRLLVL.

This clonotype occurred a few times. The chain employs TRBV29-1 and TRBJ2-7; D uncertain. There are 15 residues in the CDR3. The germline V and J ends were trimmed by 3 bases and 0 bases, with 15 bases remaining between them. From germline, CDR1 is SQVTM and CDR2 ANQGSEA. The CDR3 region is CSVETPKADSYEQYF. For the CDR3, the DNA is TGCAGCGTTGAGACCCCCAAGGCAGACTCCTACGAGCAGTACTTC.

This chain connects TRBV12-3 or TRBV12-4 to TRBJ1-2, with D possibly matching TRBD1 (5 bases). CDR3 length: 13 residues. Trimming took off 6 bases at V and 5 bases at J, with 13 bases between the two ends. The CDR3 DNA reads as TGTGCCAGCAGACCTGACAGTGGGTATGGCTACACCTTC. Translation gives CASRPDSGYGYTF.

This sequence joins TRBV20-1 and TRBJ2-3, with 7 bases aligning to TRBD1. Germline V gene data show CDR1 as DFQATT and CDR2 as SNEGSKA (reference sequence). V dropped 2 bases and J dropped 8; count of bases not matched to a gene: 1. The CDR3 runs to 11 residues. The DNA of the CDR3 is TGCAGTGCTAGAAACAGGGGTACGCAGTATTTT. It codes for CSARNRGTQYF.